The 20 T cell receptor beta chains in this list originate from one sample, sequenced in a study of identical twins. TCRdb processed the 5' RACE reads anew with MiXCR; each CDR3 protein has one entry. The sample lists about 520,000 distinct CDR3 sequences; approximately 22% were seen once. This sample also appeared in a second study, on T cells expressing NK-cell markers.

The sequenced material came from CD4+ T cells sorted from blood. The receptor source for this set is a woman aged 18-29 years in good health.

The chain has TRBV20-1 and TRBJ2-7; no definite D call. Per the germline V gene, CDR1 is DFQATT and CDR2 is SNEGSKA (reference sequence). The length of the CDR3 is 12 residues. V dropped 3 bases and J dropped 2 bases, with 8 bases sitting between them. The CDR3 DNA follows: TGCAGTGCTAGCAGGAGTCCCTACGAGCAGTACTTC. Its translation: CSASRSPYEQYF.

The rearrangement uses TRBV7-2 and TRBJ1-6; D is ambiguous. CDR1 is SGHTA, CDR2 FQGNSA, per germline. The CDR3 extends over 14 amino acids. Trimming took 1 base from V and 10 from J, leaving 11 bases between them. In nucleotides, the CDR3 is TGTGCCAGCAGCTTAGAGGACGTCAGATCACCCCTCCACTTT. Protein sequence: CASSLEDVRSPLHF.

The J gene is TRBJ1-2, the V gene TRBV10-3; D is ambiguous. The CDR3 is 14 residues long. Trimming took 6 bases from V and 1 from J, leaving 12 bases between them. The germline V gene encodes CDR1 ENHRY and CDR2 SYGVKD. CDR3 protein: CAISPTKYNYGYTF. The CDR3 DNA reads TGTGCCATCAGCCCGACAAAGTATAACTATGGCTACACCTTC.

V is TRBV11-3 and J is TRBJ1-2, with D possibly matching TRBD1 (5 bases). CDR1 SGHNT and CDR2 YENEEA come from the germline V gene. There are 15 residues in the CDR3. V lost 3 bases, J lost 4 bases, and 15 bases lay in between. The CDR3 loop reads CASSFGAVGGYGYTF. The CDR3 coding sequence is TGTGCCAGCAGCTTCGGGGCAGTTGGGGGCTATGGCTACACCTTC.

In this sample, this clonotype turned up many times. This chain connects TRBV20-1 to TRBJ2-1, with 9 nucleotides matching TRBD2. The CDR3 loop spans 15 amino acids. Germline V gives CDR1 DFQATT, CDR2 SNEGSKA (reference sequence). Unmatched junction bases numbered 8, after V lost 3 bases and J lost 5 bases. The CDR3 protein is CSASTREGRHNEQFF. CDR3 DNA sequence: TGCAGTGCTAGTACGCGGGAGGGCCGGCACAATGAGCAGTTCTTC.

The chain recombines TRBV6-1 with TRBJ2-3; 9 bases fit TRBD2. Germline CDR1 and CDR2: MNHNS and SASEGT. The CDR3 consists of 16 residues. V shed 6 bases, J shed 8 bases, and the junction held 15 bases outside the gene matches. Here the CDR3 reads CASRPTSGFPDVTQYF. CDR3 nucleotide sequence: TGTGCCAGCAGACCTACTAGCGGGTTCCCGGACGTTACGCAGTATTTT.

This clonotype was counted a few times. This CDR3 is CSALRRIEPQHF. The DNA for the CDR3 is TGCAGTGCTCTCAGGAGGATTGAGCCCCAGCATTTT. The chain uses TRBV20-1 and TRBJ1-5; D gene unclear. CDR1 DFQATT and CDR2 SNEGSKA come from the germline V gene (reference sequence). The CDR3 is 12 amino acids. Trimming cost V 5 bases and J 8 bases, with 13 bases left between them.

This sequence joins TRBV15 and TRBJ2-6; 14 positions match TRBD2. J lost 0 bases, V lost 3 bases, and 7 bases had no gene match. The CDR3 loop spans 20 amino acids. CDR1 is LNHNV, CDR2 YYDKDF, per germline (reference sequence). Here the CDR3 reads CATSRDGLAGGASGANVLTF. For the CDR3, the DNA is TGTGCCACCAGCAGGGACGGACTAGCGGGAGGTGCCTCTGGGGCCAACGTCCTGACTTTC.

This clonotype occurred a few times. This chain connects TRBV5-5 to TRBJ2-3; 16 positions agree with TRBD2. The germline V gene encodes CDR1 SGHKS and CDR2 YYEKEE (reference sequence). The V segment lost 4 bases and the J segment 2 bases; nucleotides outside the gene matches: 7. The CDR3 runs 18 residues. Here the CDR3 reads CASSTTGTSGRATDTQYF. CDR3 DNA sequence: TGTGCCAGCAGCACCACCGGGACTAGCGGGAGGGCCACAGATACGCAGTATTTT.

This clonotype was seen a few times. This chain connects TRBV20-1 to TRBJ2-7; weak D call: TRBD2 (6 bases). V was trimmed by 5 bases and J by 2 bases, leaving 16 bases between them. The length of the CDR3 is 14 residues. Germline CDR1 and CDR2: DFQATT and SNEGSKA (reference sequence). CDR3 nucleotides: TGCAGTGCTGTAGGGACTGCTGGTACCTACGAGCAGTACTTC. This codes for CSAVGTAGTYEQYF.

V is TRBV2 and J is TRBJ1-5, with D maybe TRBD1 (6 bases). Between the trimmed V and J ends, which lost 6 bases and 6 bases, there was a span of 12 bases. The CDR3 contains 13 residues. Looked up from germline, CDR1 is SNHLY and CDR2 is FYNNEI. Here the CDR3 reads CASSPGEGQPQHF. CDR3 sequence (DNA): TGTGCCAGCAGCCCAGGGGAAGGTCAGCCCCAGCATTTT. Variable domain in full (rest from reference TRBV2 and TRBJ1-5): EPEVTQTPSHQVTQMGQEVILRCVPISNHLYFYWYRQILGQKVEFLVSFYNNEISEKSEIFDDQFSVERPDGSNFTLKIRSTKLEDSAMYFCASSPGEGQPQHFGDGTRLSIL.

This clonotype was found a few times. V and J are TRBV12-3 or TRBV12-4 and TRBJ2-1; D possibly corresponds to TRBD1 (5 bases). With 1 base removed from V and 3 bases from J, the gap between germline ends came to 13 bases. The CDR3 is 16 amino acids. The CDR3 region is CASSLGGGVVYNEQFF. CDR3 coding DNA: TGTGCCAGCAGTTTAGGGGGCGGCGTGGTCTACAATGAGCAGTTCTTC.

The chain is built from TRBV20-1 and TRBJ1-2; 10 bases are a match to TRBD1. V trimming: 2 bases; J trimming: 3 bases; junction bases outside the gene matches: 3. CDR1 and CDR2 from the germline V gene are DFQATT and SNEGSKA (reference sequence). This CDR3 has 14 residues. The CDR3 loop reads CSARRDRGDYGYTF. The CDR3 bases are TGCAGTGCTAGACGGGACAGGGGAGACTATGGCTACACCTTC.

The chain links TRBV5-5 to TRBJ1-2; D uncertain. In germline, CDR1 is SGHKS, CDR2 YYEKEE (reference sequence). Trimming cost V 4 bases and J 4 bases, with 11 bases left between them. CDR3 length: 13 residues. Here the CDR3 DNA reads TGTGCCAGCAGCGCGGGAACGGTCTATGGCTACACCTTC. Protein sequence: CASSAGTVYGYTF.

This sequence joins TRBV6-1 and TRBJ2-7; D is possibly TRBD1 or TRBD2 (5 bases each). V was trimmed by 6 bases and J by 3 bases, leaving 21 bases between them. Germline values: CDR1 MNHNS, CDR2 SASEGT. The CDR3 consists of 16 residues. In nucleotides, the CDR3 is TGTGCCAGCAGCCTTGGGGGAGCCTGGACCCTCTACGAGCAGTACTTC. This sequence encodes CASSLGGAWTLYEQYF.

There are many counts of this clonotype. This chain joins TRBV20-1 and TRBJ1-5, with 8 positions matching TRBD1. J was trimmed by 6 bases and V by 1 base; bases with no gene match: 8. This CDR3 region has 15 residues. Germline values: CDR1 DFQATT, CDR2 SNEGSKA (reference sequence). DNA for the CDR3: TGCAGTGCTAGAGCTCAGGGGGCCGGGAGTCAGCCCCAGCATTTT. As protein: CSARAQGAGSQPQHF.

This chain joins TRBV11-3 and TRBJ2-3, with D tentatively TRBD1 (6 bases). V lost 5 bases, J lost 1 base, and 10 bases lay in between. Per the germline V gene, CDR1 is SGHNT and CDR2 is YENEEA. CDR3 size: 14 residues. The CDR3, as DNA: TGTGCCAGCAGCCATGAGGGGGGCACAGATACGCAGTATTTT. This translates into CASSHEGGTDTQYF.

The CDR3 is CASSATGNTGELFF. The CDR3 DNA reads as TGTGCCAGCTCCGCGACTGGAAACACCGGGGAGCTGTTTTTT. This chain uses TRBV12-3 or TRBV12-4 with TRBJ2-2, with D unclear. Trimming stripped 8 bases from V and 2 bases from J, with 12 bases between. The CDR3 spans 14 residues.

The chain combines TRBV12-3 or TRBV12-4 with TRBJ2-1, with 9 bases aligning to TRBD2. J was trimmed by 7 bases and V by 7 bases; bases with no gene match: 17. The CDR3 is 17 amino acids. CDR3 residues: CASTLEASGVAVNEQFF. The CDR3 DNA sequence: TGTGCCAGCACCCTTGAGGCTAGCGGGGTAGCAGTTAATGAGCAGTTCTTC.

This clonotype was counted between two and nine times. The rearrangement uses TRBV9 and TRBJ1-1; no reliable D call. The CDR3 runs 15 residues. V lost 1 base and J lost 0, with 10 bases in between. Germline assignment: CDR1 SGDLS and CDR2 YYNGEE. The CDR3 sequence: CASSVSGGMNTEAFF. Here the CDR3 DNA reads TGTGCCAGCAGCGTATCAGGCGGAATGAACACTGAAGCTTTCTTT.